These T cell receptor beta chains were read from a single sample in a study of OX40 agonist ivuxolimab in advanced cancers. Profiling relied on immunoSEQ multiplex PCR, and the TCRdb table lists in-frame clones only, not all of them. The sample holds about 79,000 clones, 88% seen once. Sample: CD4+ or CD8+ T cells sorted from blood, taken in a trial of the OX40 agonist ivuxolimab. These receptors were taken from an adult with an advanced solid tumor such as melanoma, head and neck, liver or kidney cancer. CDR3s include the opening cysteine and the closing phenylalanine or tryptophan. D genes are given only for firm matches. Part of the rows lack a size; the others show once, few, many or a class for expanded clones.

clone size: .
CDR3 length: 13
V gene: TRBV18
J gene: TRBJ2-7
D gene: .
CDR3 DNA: TGTGCCAGCTCACTGCAGGCCGCCTACGAGCAGTACTTC
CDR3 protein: CASSLQAAYEQYF

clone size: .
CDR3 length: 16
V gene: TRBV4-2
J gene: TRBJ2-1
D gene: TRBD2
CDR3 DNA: TGTGCCAGCAGCCAGGACCTAGCGGGAGCGGGGGGCGAGCAGTTCTTC
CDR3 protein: CASSQDLAGAGGEQFF

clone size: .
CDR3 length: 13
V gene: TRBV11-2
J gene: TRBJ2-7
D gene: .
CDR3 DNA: TGTGCCAGCAGCCGCCGGACGGGCCCTGAGCAGTACTTC
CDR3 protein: CASSRRTGPEQYF

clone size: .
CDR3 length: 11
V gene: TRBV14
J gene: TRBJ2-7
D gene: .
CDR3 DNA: TGTGCCAGCAGCCAAGTAGACGAGCAGTACTTC
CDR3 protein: CASSQVDEQYF

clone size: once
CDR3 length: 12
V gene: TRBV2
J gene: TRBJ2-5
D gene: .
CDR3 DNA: TGTGCCAGCAGCCAAATAAGAGAGACCCAGTACTTC
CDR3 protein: CASSQIRETQYF

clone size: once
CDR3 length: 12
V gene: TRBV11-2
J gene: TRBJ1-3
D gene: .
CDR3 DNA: TGTGCCAGCAGCCCCGAGCCAAACACCATATATTTT
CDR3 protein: CASSPEPNTIYF

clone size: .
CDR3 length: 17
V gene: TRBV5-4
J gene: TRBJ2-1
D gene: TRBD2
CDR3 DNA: TGTGCCAGCAGCTTCCTCACCGGGACTAGCGCTAGCAATGAGCAGTTCTTC
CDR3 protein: CASSFLTGTSASNEQFF

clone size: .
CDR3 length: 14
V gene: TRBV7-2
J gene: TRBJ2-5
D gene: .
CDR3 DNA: TGTGCCAGCAGCCGAACTCAAAGCCAAGAGACCCAGTACTTC
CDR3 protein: CASSRTQSQETQYF

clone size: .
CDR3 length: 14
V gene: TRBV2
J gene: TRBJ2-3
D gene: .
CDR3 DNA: TGTGCCAGCAGTGCCAAGCGGAGCACAGATACGCAGTATTTT
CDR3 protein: CASSAKRSTDTQYF

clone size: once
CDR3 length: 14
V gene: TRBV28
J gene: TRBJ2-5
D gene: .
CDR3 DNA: TGTGCCAGCAAAAAAGGAGGGTTACAAGAGACCCAGTACTTC
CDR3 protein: CASKKGGLQETQYF

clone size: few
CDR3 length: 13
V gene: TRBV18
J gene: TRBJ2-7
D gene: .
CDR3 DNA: TGTGCCAGCTCACCACCGGCTAGCGAAGAGCAGTACTTC
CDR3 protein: CASSPPASEEQYF

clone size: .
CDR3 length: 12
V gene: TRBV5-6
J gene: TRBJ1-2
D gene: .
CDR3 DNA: TGTGCCAGCAGCTTGCCGGGATCCAGCTACACCTTC
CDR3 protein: CASSLPGSSYTF

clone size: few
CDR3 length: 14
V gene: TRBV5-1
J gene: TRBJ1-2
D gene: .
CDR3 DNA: TGCGCCAGCAGCTTGAATTCGGGGAACTATGGCTACACCTTC
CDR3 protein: CASSLNSGNYGYTF

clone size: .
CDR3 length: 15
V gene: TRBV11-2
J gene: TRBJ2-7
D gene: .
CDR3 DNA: TGTGCCAGCAGCTTAGGAACTAGTCAGGAAGGGGAGCAGTACTTC
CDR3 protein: CASSLGTSQEGEQYF

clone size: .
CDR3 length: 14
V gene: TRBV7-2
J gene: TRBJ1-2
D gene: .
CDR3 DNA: TGTGCCAGCAGCTTAGCGTCAAATAACTATGGCTACACCTTC
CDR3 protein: CASSLASNNYGYTF

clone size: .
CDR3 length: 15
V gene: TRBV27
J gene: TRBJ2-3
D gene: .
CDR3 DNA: TGTGCCAGCACCCCCCCCGGACAGTCCCCAGATACGCAGTATTTT
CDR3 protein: CASTPPGQSPDTQYF

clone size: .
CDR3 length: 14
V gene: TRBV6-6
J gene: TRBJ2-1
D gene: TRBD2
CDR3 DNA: TGTGCCAGCTGCGGTAGCGGGCACCGCAATGAGCAGTTCTTC
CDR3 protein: CASCGSGHRNEQFF

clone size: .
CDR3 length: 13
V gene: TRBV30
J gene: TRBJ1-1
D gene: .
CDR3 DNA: TGTGCCTGGAAGGCAGCCGGGGACACTGAAGCTTTCTTT
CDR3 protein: CAWKAAGDTEAFF

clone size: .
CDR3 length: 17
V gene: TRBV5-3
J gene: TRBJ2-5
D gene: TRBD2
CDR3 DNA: TGTGCCAGAAGCTTTCCCGAAAGACTAGCGGGCCAAGAGACCCAGTACTTC
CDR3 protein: CARSFPERLAGQETQYF

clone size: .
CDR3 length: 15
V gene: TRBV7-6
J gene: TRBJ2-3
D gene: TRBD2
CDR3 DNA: TGTGCCAGCAGCTTAGCGGGACTAGAGATCGGTACGCAGTATTTT
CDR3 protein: CASSLAGLEIGTQYF

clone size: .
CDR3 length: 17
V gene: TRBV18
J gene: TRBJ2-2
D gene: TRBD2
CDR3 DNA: TGTGCCAGCTCACCGACTAGCGGATTCGCGAACACCGGGGAGCTGTTTTTT
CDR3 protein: CASSPTSGFANTGELFF

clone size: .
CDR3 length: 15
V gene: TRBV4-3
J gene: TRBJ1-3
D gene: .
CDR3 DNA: TGCGCCAGCAGCCAAGATGAGGGCACGGGAAACACCATATATTTT
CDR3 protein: CASSQDEGTGNTIYF

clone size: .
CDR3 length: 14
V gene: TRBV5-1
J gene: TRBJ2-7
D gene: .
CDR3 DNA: TGCGCCAGCAGCTTGGGGACAGAGACCTACGAGCAGTACTTC
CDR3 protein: CASSLGTETYEQYF

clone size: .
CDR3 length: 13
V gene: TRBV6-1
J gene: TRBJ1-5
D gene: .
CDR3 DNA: TGTGCCAGCAGCCTAGGGGCGTTTCAGCCCCAGCATTTT
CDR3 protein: CASSLGAFQPQHF

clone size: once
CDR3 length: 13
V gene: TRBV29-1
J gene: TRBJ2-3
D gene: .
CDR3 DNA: TGCAGCGTCACTGGACAAGACACAGATACGCAGTATTTT
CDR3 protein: CSVTGQDTDTQYF

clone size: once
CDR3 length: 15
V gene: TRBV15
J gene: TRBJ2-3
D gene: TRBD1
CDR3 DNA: TGTGCCACCCAACCCGACAGGGGGTCGGGAGATACGCAGTATTTT
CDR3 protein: CATQPDRGSGDTQYF

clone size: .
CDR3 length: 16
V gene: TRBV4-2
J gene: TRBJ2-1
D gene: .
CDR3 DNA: TGTGCCAGCAGCCAAGCTTCTGCGGGGGAGGGGGATGAGCAGTTCTTC
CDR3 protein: CASSQASAGEGDEQFF

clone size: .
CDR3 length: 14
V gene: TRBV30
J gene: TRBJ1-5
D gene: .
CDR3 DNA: TGTGCCTGGAGTGTAAAAGGGCCCAGTCAGCCCCAGCATTTT
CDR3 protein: CAWSVKGPSQPQHF

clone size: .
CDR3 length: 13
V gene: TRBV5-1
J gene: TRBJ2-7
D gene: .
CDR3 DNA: TGCGCCAGCAGCGAGGGGTCGACCTACGAGCAGTACTTC
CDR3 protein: CASSEGSTYEQYF